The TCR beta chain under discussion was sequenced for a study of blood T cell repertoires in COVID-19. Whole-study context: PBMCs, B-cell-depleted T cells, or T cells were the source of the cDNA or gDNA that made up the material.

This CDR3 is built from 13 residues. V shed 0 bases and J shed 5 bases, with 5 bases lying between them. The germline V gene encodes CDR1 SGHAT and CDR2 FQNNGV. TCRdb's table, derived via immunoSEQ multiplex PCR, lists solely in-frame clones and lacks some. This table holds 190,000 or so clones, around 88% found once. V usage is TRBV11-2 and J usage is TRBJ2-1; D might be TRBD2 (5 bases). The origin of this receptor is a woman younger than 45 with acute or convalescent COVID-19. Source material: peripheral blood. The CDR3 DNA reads TGTGCCAGCAGCTTAGAAGCGGACAATGAGCAGTTCTTC. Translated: CASSLEADNEQFF.